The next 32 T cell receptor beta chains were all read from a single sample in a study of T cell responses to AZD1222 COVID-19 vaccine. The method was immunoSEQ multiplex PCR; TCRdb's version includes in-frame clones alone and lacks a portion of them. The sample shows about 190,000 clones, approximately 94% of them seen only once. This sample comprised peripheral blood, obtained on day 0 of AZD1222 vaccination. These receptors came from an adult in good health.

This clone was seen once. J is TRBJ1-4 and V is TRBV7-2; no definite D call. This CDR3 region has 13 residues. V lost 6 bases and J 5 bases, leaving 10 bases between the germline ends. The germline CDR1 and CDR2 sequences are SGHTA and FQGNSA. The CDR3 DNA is TGTGCCAGCAGGAAAGAGTTAAATGAAAAACTGTTTTTT. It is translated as CASRKELNEKLFF.

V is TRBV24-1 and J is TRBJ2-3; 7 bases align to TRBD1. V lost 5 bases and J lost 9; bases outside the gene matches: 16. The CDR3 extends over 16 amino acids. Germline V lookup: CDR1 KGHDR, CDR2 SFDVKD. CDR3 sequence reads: CATSGTGDLAMTTQYF. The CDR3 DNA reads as TGTGCCACCAGTGGTACAGGGGATTTGGCCATGACCACGCAGTATTTT.

In DNA, the CDR3 is TGTGCCAGTACCCCGGGACACATCAATCAGCCCCAGCATTTT. This codes for CASTPGHINQPQHF. This sequence joins TRBV19 and TRBJ1-5; a weak D match, TRBD1 (6 bases). Germline loops: CDR1 LNHDA, CDR2 SQIVND (reference sequence). The CDR3 runs 14 residues. Trimming pared 7 bases from V and 3 bases from J, leaving 13 bases between. The variable domain in full, with the rest retrieved from reference TRBV19 and TRBJ1-5, is DGGITQSPKYLFRKEGQNVTLSCEQNLNHDAMYWYRQDPGQGLRLIYYSQIVNDFQKGDIAEGYSVSREKKESFPLTVTSAQKNPTAFYLCASTPGHINQPQHFGDGTRLSIL.

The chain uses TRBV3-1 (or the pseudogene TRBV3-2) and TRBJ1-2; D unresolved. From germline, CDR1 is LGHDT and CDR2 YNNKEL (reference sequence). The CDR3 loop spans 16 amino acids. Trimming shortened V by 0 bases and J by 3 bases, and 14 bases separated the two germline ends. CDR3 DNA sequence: TGTGCCAGCAGCCAAGATCTCCGGCTGGGCTACTATGGCTACACCTTC. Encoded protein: CASSQDLRLGYYGYTF.

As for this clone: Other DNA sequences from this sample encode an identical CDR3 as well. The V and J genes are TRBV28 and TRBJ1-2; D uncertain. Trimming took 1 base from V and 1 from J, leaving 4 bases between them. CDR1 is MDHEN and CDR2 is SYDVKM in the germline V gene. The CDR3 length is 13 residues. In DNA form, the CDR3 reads TGTGCCAGCAGTTTATCTGGTAACTATGGCTACACCTTC. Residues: CASSLSGNYGYTF.

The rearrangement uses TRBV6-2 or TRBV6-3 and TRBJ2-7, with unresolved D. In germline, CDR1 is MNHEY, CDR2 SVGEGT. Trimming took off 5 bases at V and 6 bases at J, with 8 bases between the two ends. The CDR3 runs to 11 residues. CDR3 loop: CASSRTVEQYF. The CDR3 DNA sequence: TGTGCCAGCAGTCGGACGGTCGAGCAGTACTTC.

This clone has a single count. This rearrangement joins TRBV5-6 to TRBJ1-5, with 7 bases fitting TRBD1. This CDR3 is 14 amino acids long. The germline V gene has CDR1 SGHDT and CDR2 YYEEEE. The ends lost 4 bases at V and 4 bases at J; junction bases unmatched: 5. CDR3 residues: CASSPGQQNQPQHF. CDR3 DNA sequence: TGTGCCAGCAGCCCGGGACAGCAAAATCAGCCCCAGCATTTT. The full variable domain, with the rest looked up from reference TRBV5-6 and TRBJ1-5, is DAGVTQSPTHLIKTRGQQVTLRCSPKSGHDTVSWYQQALGQGPQFIFQYYEEEERQRGNFPDRFSGHQFPNYSSELNVNALLLGDSALYLCASSPGQQNQPQHFGDGTRLSIL.

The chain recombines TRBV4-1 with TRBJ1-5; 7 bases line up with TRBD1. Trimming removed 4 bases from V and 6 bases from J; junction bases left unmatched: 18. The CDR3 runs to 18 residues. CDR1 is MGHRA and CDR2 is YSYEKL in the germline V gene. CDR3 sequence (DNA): TGCGCCAGCAGCCGAAAGACTATACTGAGGGGGCCTGTTCAGCCCCAGCATTTT. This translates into CASSRKTILRGPVQPQHF.

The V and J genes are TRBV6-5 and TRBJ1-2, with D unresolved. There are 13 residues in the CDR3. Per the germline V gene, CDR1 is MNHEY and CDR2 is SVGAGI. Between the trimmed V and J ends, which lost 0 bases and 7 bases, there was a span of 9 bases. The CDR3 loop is CASSYSRGPGYTF. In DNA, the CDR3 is TGTGCCAGCAGTTACTCGAGAGGGCCTGGCTACACCTTC.

CDR3 sequence (DNA): TGTGCCAGCAGTGTCGAGGGGGCCGGTGGCTACACCTTC. Translated: CASSVEGAGGYTF. The chain links TRBV2 to TRBJ1-2, with 7 positions matching TRBD1. The CDR3 sequence is 13 residues long. J gave up 7 bases and V 4 bases, and 6 bases lay outside the gene matches. In germline, CDR1 is SNHLY, CDR2 FYNNEI.

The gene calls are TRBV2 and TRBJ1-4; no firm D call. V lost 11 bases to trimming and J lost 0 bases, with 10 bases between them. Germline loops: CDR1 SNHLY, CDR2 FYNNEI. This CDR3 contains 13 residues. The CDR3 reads CAARAATNEKLFF. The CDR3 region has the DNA TGTGCCGCGAGAGCCGCAACTAATGAAAAACTGTTTTTT.

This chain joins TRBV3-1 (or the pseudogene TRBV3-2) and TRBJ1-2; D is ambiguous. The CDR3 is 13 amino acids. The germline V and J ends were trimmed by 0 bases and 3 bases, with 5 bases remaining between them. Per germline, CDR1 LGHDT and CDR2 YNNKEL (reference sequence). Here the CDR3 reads CASSQEAYYGYTF. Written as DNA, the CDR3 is TGTGCCAGCAGCCAAGAGGCATACTATGGCTACACCTTC.

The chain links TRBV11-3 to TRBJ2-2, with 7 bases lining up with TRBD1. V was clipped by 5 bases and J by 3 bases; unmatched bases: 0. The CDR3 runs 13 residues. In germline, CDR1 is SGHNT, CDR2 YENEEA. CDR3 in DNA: TGTGCCAGCAGCCAGGGGGACACCGGGGAGCTGTTTTTT. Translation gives CASSQGDTGELFF. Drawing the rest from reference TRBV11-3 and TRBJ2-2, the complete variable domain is EAGVVQSPRYKIIEKKQPVAFWCNPISGHNTLYWYLQNLGQGPELLIRYENEEAVDDSQLPKDRFSAERLKGVDSTLKIQPAELGDSAVYLCASSQGDTGELFFGEGSRLTVL.

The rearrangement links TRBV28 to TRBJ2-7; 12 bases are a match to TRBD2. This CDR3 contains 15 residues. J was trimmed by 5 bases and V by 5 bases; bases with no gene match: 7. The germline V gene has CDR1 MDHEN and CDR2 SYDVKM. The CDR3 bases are TGTGCCAGCAGTATTCCCGGGACTAGCGGGCACGAGCAGTACTTC. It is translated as CASSIPGTSGHEQYF.

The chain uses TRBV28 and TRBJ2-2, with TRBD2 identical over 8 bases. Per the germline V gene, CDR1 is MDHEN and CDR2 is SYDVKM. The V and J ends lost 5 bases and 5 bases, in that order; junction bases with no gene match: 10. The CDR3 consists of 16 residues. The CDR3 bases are TGTGCCAGCAGTGTTAGCGGGATGCCCGGAACCGGGGAGCTGTTTTTT. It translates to CASSVSGMPGTGELFF.

The CDR3 region has the DNA TGTGCCAGCAGCTTGGTTGGGGGGAGACAGGGGCCAGATACGCAGTATTTT. Encoded protein: CASSLVGGRQGPDTQYF. The V and J genes are TRBV5-4 and TRBJ2-3, with 8 bases aligning to TRBD1. Per the germline V gene, CDR1 is SGHNT and CDR2 is YYREEE (reference sequence). The CDR3 consists of 17 residues. V dropped 0 bases and J dropped 4; count of bases not matched to a gene: 10.

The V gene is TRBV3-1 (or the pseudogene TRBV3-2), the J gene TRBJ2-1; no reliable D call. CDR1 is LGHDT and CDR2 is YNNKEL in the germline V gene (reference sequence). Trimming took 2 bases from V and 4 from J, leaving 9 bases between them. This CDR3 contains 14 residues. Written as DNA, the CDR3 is TGTGCCAGCAGCCAACTAAATAGTTACAATGAGCAGTTCTTC. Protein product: CASSQLNSYNEQFF.

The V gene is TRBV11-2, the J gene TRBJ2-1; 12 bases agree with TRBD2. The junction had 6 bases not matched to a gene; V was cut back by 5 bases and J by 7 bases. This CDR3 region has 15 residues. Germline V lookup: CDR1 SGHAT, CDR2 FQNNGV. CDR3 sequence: CASSRTSGTLNEQFF. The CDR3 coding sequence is TGTGCCAGCAGCCGGACTAGCGGGACACTTAATGAGCAGTTCTTC.

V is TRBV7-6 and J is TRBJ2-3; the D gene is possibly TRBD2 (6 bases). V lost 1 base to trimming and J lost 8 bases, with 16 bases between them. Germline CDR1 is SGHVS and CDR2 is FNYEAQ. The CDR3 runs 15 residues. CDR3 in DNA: TGTGCCAGCAGCTTAGGAGCGGGTATGGAGGTTACGCAGTATTTT. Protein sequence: CASSLGAGMEVTQYF.

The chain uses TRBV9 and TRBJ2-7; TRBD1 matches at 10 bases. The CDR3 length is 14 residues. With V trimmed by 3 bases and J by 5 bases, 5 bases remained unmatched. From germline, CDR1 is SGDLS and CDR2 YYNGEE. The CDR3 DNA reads TGTGCCAGCAGCGCTCGACAGGGGGCGGACGAGCAGTACTTC. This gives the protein CASSARQGADEQYF.

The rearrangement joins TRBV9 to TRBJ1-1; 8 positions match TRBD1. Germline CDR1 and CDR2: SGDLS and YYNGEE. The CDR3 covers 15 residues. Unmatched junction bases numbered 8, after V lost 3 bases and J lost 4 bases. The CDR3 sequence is CASSAGDRGGTEAFF. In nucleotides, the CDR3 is TGTGCCAGCAGCGCCGGAGACAGGGGTGGCACTGAAGCTTTCTTT.

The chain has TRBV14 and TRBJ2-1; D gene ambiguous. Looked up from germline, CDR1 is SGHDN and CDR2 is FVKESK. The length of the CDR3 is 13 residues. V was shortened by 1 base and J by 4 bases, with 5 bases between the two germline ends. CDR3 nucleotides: TGTGCCAGCAGCCAAGTCAGTTACAATGAGCAGTTCTTC. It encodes CASSQVSYNEQFF.

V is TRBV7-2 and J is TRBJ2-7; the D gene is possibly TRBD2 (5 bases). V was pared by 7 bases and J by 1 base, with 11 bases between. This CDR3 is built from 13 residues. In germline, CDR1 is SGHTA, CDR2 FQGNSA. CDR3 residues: CASTLGLSYEQYF. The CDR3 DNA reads TGTGCCAGCACTCTAGGACTGTCCTACGAGCAGTACTTC.

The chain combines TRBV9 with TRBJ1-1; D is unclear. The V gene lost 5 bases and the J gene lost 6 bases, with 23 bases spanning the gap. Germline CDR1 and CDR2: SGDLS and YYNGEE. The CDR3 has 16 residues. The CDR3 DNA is TGTGCCAGCAGTCCCCGGCCCACAGATCCGATCGCTGAAGCTTTCTTT. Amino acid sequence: CASSPRPTDPIAEAFF.

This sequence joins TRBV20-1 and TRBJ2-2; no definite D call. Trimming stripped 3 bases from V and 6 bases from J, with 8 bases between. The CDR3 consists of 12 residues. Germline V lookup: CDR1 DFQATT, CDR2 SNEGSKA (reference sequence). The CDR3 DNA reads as TGCAGTGCTAGTCCCGTTTCCGGGGAGCTGTTTTTT. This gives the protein CSASPVSGELFF.

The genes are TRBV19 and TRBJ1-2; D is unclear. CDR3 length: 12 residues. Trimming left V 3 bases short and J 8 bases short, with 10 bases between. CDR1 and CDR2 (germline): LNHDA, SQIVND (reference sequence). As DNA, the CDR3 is TGTGCCAGTAGTATGTCGGACCGAGGCTACACCTTC. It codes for CASSMSDRGYTF.

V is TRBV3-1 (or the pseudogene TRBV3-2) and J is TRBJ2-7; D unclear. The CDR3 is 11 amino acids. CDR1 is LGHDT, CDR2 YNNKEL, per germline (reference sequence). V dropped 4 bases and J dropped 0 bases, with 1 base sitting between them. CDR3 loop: CASSRSYEQYF. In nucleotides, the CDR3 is TGTGCCAGCAGCCGCTCCTACGAGCAGTACTTC.

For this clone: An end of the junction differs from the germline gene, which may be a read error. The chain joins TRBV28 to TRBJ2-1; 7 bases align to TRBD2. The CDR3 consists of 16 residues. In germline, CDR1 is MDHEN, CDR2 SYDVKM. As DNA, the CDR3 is TGTGCCAGCGGTTTGGAGGGAGGGCCTGGTTACAATGAGCAGTTCTTC. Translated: CASGLEGGPGYNEQFF.

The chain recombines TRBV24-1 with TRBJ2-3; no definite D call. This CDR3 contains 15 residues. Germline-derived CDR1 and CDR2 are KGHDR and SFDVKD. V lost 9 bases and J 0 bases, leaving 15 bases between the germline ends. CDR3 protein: CATSWGLQSTDTQYF. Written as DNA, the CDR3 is TGTGCCACCTCTTGGGGTCTACAGAGCACAGATACGCAGTATTTT.

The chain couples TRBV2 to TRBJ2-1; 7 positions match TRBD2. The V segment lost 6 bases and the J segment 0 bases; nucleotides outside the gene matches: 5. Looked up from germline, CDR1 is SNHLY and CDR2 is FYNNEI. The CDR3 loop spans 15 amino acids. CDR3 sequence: CASSRGGSSYNEQFF. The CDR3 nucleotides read TGTGCCAGCAGCCGAGGCGGGAGCTCCTACAATGAGCAGTTCTTC.

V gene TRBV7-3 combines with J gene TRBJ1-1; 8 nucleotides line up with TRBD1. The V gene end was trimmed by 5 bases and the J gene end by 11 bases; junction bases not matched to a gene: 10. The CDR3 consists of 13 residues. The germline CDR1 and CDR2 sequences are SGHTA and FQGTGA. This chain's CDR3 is CASSVRSGQEAFF. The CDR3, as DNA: TGTGCCAGCAGCGTCCGATCGGGACAGGAGGCTTTCTTT.

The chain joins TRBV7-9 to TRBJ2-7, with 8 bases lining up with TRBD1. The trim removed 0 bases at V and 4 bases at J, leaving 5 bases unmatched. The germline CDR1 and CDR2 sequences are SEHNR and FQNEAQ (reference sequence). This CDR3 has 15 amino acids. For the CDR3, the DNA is TGTGCCAGCAGCTTAGCCGGGACAGGTAATTACGAGCAGTACTTC. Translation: CASSLAGTGNYEQYF.